One sample yielded the 5 T cell receptor beta chains listed below, sequenced in a study of cytomegalovirus exposure and HLA in healthy donors. Repertoires were generated with immunoSEQ multiplex PCR, while TCRdb's copy carries only in-frame clones and drops some. The sample gives approximately 210,000 clones, about 86% of which show up once; around 3% is in the top ten. Sequencing was carried out using PBMCs. The receptors here all came from a woman aged 18-29 years in good health and CMV-seronegative.

The CDR3 here is CASSQDSQANYGYTF. CDR3 nucleotide sequence: TGCGCCAGCAGCCAAGATTCCCAGGCAAACTATGGCTACACCTTC. The rearrangement uses TRBV4-3 and TRBJ1-2, with D unresolved. This CDR3 contains 15 residues. Trimming removed 0 bases from V and 2 bases from J, with 10 bases in between. Germline CDR1 and CDR2: LGHNA and YSLEER.

This chain connects TRBV5-6 to TRBJ2-1; no firm D call. Germline lookup yields CDR1 SGHDT and CDR2 YYEEEE. The CDR3 consists of 13 residues. V shed 5 bases and J shed 3 bases, with 9 bases lying between them. The CDR3 coding sequence is TGTGCCAGCAGTTGGGCCAGCTACAATGAGCAGTTCTTC. It yields the protein CASSWASYNEQFF. The full variable domain, its missing parts supplied by reference TRBV5-6 and TRBJ2-1, is DAGVTQSPTHLIKTRGQQVTLRCSPKSGHDTVSWYQQALGQGPQFIFQYYEEEERQRGNFPDRFSGHQFPNYSSELNVNALLLGDSALYLCASSWASYNEQFFGPGTRLTVL.

This clone appeared a single time. The V gene is TRBV18, the J gene TRBJ2-1; no firm D call. The CDR3 is 14 residues long. The germline gives CDR1 KGHSH, CDR2 LQKENI. Trimming shortened V by 1 base and J by 5 bases, and 9 bases separated the two germline ends. CDR3: CASSPLPPDNEQFF. CDR3 in DNA: TGTGCCAGCTCACCACTTCCCCCCGACAATGAGCAGTTCTTC.

This sequence joins TRBV4-1 and TRBJ2-4, with 9 nucleotides matching TRBD2. CDR3 length: 18 residues. Germline lookup yields CDR1 MGHRA and CDR2 YSYEKL. The J segment lost 0 bases and the V segment lost 4 bases, leaving 10 bases of the junction unmatched. The DNA for the CDR3 is TGCGCCAGCAGCCCGGGACTAGCTAAGGGACTAGCCAAAAACATTCAGTACTTC. Protein product: CASSPGLAKGLAKNIQYF.

The rearrangement links TRBV29-1 to TRBJ2-3; TRBD2 aligns across 9 bases. From germline, CDR1 is SQVTM and CDR2 ANQGSEA. The CDR3 has 13 residues. The junction had 8 bases not matched to a gene; V was cut back by 6 bases and J by 7 bases. The CDR3 DNA reads TGCAGCGTCGATAGCGGGAGCTCTAATACGCAGTATTTT. It yields the protein CSVDSGSSNTQYF.